This is a list of T cell receptor beta chains from one sample in a study of blood T cell repertoires in COVID-19. The table came from immunoSEQ multiplex PCR; TCRdb's copy has only in-frame clones and leaves some out. This table holds fewer than 250,000 clones, approximately 80% found once. The sequenced sample was peripheral blood. These receptors were taken from a woman in her 50s with acute or convalescent COVID-19. Both conserved end residues are part of each CDR3. A D gene is named only where the DNA matches it firmly. Expanded clones get a size class; other rows say once, few or many, or leave the size out.

v_call: TRBV6-5
j_call: TRBJ1-2
clone_size: .
d_call: TRBD1
cdr3_aa: CASSRTGRIYGYTF
cdr3_nt: TGTGCCAGCAGCAGGACAGGTAGAATCTATGGCTACACCTTC

v_call: TRBV6-2/TRBV6-3
j_call: TRBJ1-5
clone_size: once
d_call: TRBD1
cdr3_aa: CASSLSGQRINQPQHF
cdr3_nt: TGTGCCAGCAGTCTATCGGGACAGAGAATCAATCAGCCCCAGCATTTT

v_call: TRBV5-1
j_call: TRBJ2-2
clone_size: .
d_call: .
cdr3_aa: CASTLALNTGELFF
cdr3_nt: TGCGCCAGCACCTTGGCGTTGAACACCGGGGAGCTGTTTTTT

v_call: TRBV20-1
j_call: TRBJ2-1
clone_size: .
d_call: TRBD2
cdr3_aa: CSASAASGGQGEQFF
cdr3_nt: TGCAGTGCTAGTGCTGCTAGCGGGGGTCAGGGAGAGCAGTTCTTC

v_call: TRBV5-1
j_call: TRBJ2-3
clone_size: .
d_call: .
cdr3_aa: CASSFNGQSTDTQYF
cdr3_nt: TGCGCCAGCAGCTTCAACGGACAGAGCACAGATACGCAGTATTTT

v_call: TRBV28
j_call: TRBJ2-7
clone_size: .
d_call: .
cdr3_aa: CASKAPTRGYEQYF
cdr3_nt: TGTGCCAGCAAGGCACCCACCCGGGGGTACGAGCAGTACTTC

v_call: TRBV19
j_call: TRBJ2-7
clone_size: .
d_call: .
cdr3_aa: CASSPHLWEVLTGEQYF
cdr3_nt: TGTGCCAGTAGTCCCCATCTTTGGGAGGTCCTGACGGGGGAGCAGTACTTC

v_call: TRBV19
j_call: TRBJ2-3
clone_size: .
d_call: .
cdr3_aa: CASSDDSGSTDTQYF
cdr3_nt: TGTGCCAGTAGTGACGACAGCGGGAGCACAGATACGCAGTATTTT

v_call: TRBV6-6
j_call: TRBJ2-3
clone_size: .
d_call: TRBD1
cdr3_aa: CASQTGARGTQYF
cdr3_nt: TGTGCCAGCCAGACAGGGGCCCGTGGTACGCAGTATTTT

v_call: TRBV5-1
j_call: TRBJ2-2
clone_size: few
d_call: .
cdr3_aa: CASSLALNTGELFF
cdr3_nt: TGCGCCAGCAGCTTGGCTCTTAACACCGGGGAGCTGTTTTTT

v_call: TRBV29-1
j_call: TRBJ2-7
clone_size: once
d_call: .
cdr3_aa: CSVQGEQYF
cdr3_nt: TGCAGCGTTCAGGGCGAGCAGTACTTC

v_call: TRBV11-2
j_call: TRBJ2-5
clone_size: .
d_call: .
cdr3_aa: CASSQLEGTQYF
cdr3_nt: TGTGCCAGCAGCCAATTAGAGGGCACCCAGTACTTC

v_call: TRBV19
j_call: TRBJ1-2
clone_size: .
d_call: .
cdr3_aa: CASSMSQELGYGYTF
cdr3_nt: TGTGCCAGTAGTATGTCACAGGAACTGGGGTATGGCTACACCTTC

v_call: TRBV10-3
j_call: TRBJ2-3
clone_size: .
d_call: TRBD2
cdr3_aa: CAISATSSGSTDTQYF
cdr3_nt: TGTGCCATCAGTGCGACGTCTAGCGGGAGCACAGATACGCAGTATTTT

v_call: TRBV28
j_call: TRBJ1-1
clone_size: .
d_call: .
cdr3_aa: CASRRRVNTEAFF
cdr3_nt: TGTGCCAGCAGAAGGAGGGTTAACACTGAAGCTTTCTTT

v_call: TRBV7-8
j_call: TRBJ2-5
clone_size: .
d_call: .
cdr3_aa: CASSSNPEYQETQYF
cdr3_nt: TGTGCCAGCAGCTCGAACCCGGAGTACCAAGAGACCCAGTACTTC

v_call: TRBV7-9
j_call: TRBJ2-7
clone_size: few
d_call: .
cdr3_aa: CASRPYRDTSSYEQYF
cdr3_nt: TGTGCCAGCAGGCCCTACCGGGACACAAGCTCCTACGAGCAGTACTTC